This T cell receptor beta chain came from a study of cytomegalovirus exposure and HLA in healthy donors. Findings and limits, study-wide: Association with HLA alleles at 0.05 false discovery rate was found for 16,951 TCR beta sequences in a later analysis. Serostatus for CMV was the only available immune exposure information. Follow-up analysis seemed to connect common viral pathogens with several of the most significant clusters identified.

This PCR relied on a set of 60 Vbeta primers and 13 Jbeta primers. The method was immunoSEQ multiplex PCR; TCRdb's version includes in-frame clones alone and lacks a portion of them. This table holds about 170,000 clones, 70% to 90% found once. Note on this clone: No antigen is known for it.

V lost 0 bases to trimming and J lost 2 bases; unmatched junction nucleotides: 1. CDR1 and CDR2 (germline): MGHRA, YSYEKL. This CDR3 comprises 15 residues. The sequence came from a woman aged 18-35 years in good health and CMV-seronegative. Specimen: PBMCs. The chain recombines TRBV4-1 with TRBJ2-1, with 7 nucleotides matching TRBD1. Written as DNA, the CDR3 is TGCGCCAGCAGCCAAGACAGGGGGACCTACAATGAGCAGTTCTTC. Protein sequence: CASSQDRGTYNEQFF.